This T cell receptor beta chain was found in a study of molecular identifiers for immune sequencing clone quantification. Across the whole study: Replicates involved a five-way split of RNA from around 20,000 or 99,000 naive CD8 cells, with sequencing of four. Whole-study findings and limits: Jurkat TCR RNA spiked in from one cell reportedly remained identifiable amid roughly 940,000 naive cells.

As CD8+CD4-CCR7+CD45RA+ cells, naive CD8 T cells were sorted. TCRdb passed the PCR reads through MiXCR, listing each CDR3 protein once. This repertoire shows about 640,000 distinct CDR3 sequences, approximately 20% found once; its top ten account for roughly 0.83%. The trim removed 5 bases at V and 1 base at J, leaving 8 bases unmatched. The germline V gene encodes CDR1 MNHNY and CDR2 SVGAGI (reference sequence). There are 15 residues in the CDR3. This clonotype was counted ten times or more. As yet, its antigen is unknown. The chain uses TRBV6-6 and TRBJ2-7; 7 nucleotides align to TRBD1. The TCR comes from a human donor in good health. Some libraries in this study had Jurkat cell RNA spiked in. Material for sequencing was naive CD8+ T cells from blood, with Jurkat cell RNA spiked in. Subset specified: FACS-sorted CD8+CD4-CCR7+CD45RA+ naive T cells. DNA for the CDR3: TGTGCCAGCAGTCTTGGACAGGTGTCTTCCTACGAGCAGTACTTC. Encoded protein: CASSLGQVSSYEQYF.